This entry is about one TCR beta chain. Its antigen is unidentified. The data derive from a study of OX40 agonist ivuxolimab in advanced cancers. Overall study context: Patients got intravenous ivuxolimab at 0.01 to 10 mg/kg every 2 weeks. Partial responses were achieved by three patients: one hepatocellular carcinoma, two cutaneous melanoma.

Trimming pared 2 bases from V and 2 bases from J, leaving 25 bases between. This CDR3 is built from 20 residues. The table came from immunoSEQ multiplex PCR; TCRdb's copy has only in-frame clones and leaves some out. This sample carries 70,000 to 95,000 clones, about 85% of them seen once, and the ten largest clones take 3% to 4.5%. Study-level results: It was not determined which antigens were specifically recognized by the peripheral T cells that had undergone clonal expansion. Average numbers of expanded clones were greater in CD8+ T cells than in CD4+.

The sequence came from an adult with an advanced solid tumor such as melanoma, head and neck, liver or kidney cancer. The material sequenced was CD4+ or CD8+ T cells sorted from blood, taken in a trial of the OX40 agonist ivuxolimab. V and J are TRBV23-1 and TRBJ2-4; D is possibly TRBD2 (5 bases). TRBV23-1 is designated an ORF whose function remains uncertain. CDR3 loop: CASSQERPEDSGEPKNIQYF. The CDR3 bases are TGCGCCAGCAGTCAAGAACGACCAGAGGACTCCGGGGAACCCAAAAACATTCAGTACTTC.